Detailed here is one T cell receptor beta chain. The antigen remains undetermined. The record originates from a study of shared clonotypes between healthy human individuals. About the research overall: Per-donor plates numbered three CD4 naive, three CD4 memory, two CD8 naive and one CD8 memory.

Study-level results: Naive subsets, compared against memory subsets, generally had larger estimated richness values. Among donors, clonotype sharing was expected to be affected by sequencing depth.

The V end lost 3 bases, the J end lost 6 bases, and 20 bases lay between the germline ends. From germline, CDR1 is KGHSH and CDR2 LQKENI. CDR3 length: 16 residues. As defined, naive CD8 cells were CD45RO-negative and positively selected for CCR7, with terminally differentiated effector memory CD45RA+ cells excluded. Clones were read by immunoSEQ multiplex PCR, and TCRdb kept only the in-frame ones, dropping some. There are around 2,100,000 clones in the sample; about 95% occur only once, and 1% to 1.5% lies in the top ten. This chain connects TRBV18 to TRBJ1-1, with D maybe TRBD1 (6 bases). The source material was naive CD8+ T cells sorted from blood. This TCR derives from a man between 18 and 35 years old in good health. CDR3 amino acids: CASSPFRGLFTAEAFF. The CDR3 bases are TGTGCCAGCTCACCGTTCAGGGGTTTGTTTACTGCTGAAGCTTTCTTT.